These T cell receptor beta chains were read from a single sample in a study of blood T cell repertoires in COVID-19. Generated by immunoSEQ multiplex PCR, the TCRdb table keeps only in-frame clones and is missing some. In the table there are tens of thousands of clones, roughly 89% of which are singletons. Sequencing used peripheral blood. Receptor source: a man aged 45-65 years with active or convalescent COVID-19. Each CDR3 is given with its conserved first and last residue. D genes are given only for firm matches. Size values are once, few and many counts, or a class for expanded clones, and some rows have none.

size,V,J,D,CDR3,DNA
once,TRBV5-6,TRBJ2-7,.,CASSRGGRPYEQYF,TGTGCCAGCAGCCGTGGGGGGAGGCCCTACGAGCAGTACTTC
.,TRBV5-1,TRBJ2-1,TRBD1,CASRQDRGYNEQFF,TGCGCCAGCAGGCAGGACAGGGGATACAATGAGCAGTTCTTC
.,TRBV27,TRBJ2-7,TRBD1,CASSSPRTGGTYEQYF,TGTGCCAGCAGTTCCCCCCGGACAGGTGGGACCTACGAGCAGTACTTC
.,TRBV18,TRBJ2-7,TRBD1,CASSPPTGGFFSYEQYF,TGTGCCAGCTCACCACCTACAGGGGGATTTTTCTCCTACGAGCAGTACTTC
.,TRBV13,TRBJ2-7,TRBD2,CASSLRRTGGPYEQYF,TGTGCCAGCAGCTTAAGGCGGACGGGAGGCCCCTACGAGCAGTACTTC
.,TRBV3-1/TRBV3-2,TRBJ2-3,TRBD2,CASSQDGILAGVPDTQYF,TGTGCCAGCAGCCAAGATGGGATACTAGCGGGAGTGCCAGATACGCAGTATTTT
few,TRBV7-2,TRBJ1-6,.,CASSLDLGGSYNSPLHF,TGTGCCAGCAGCTTAGACCTGGGGGGCTCCTATAATTCACCCCTCCACTTT
.,TRBV5-6,TRBJ2-1,.,CASSLVASHEQFF,TGTGCCAGCAGCTTGGTGGCTAGTCATGAGCAGTTCTTC
.,TRBV5-1,TRBJ2-5,.,CASSLQTDSNQETQYF,TGCGCCAGCAGCTTACAAACGGACAGCAACCAAGAGACCCAGTACTTC
.,TRBV2,TRBJ1-5,.,CASSEGDWGRNQPQHF,TGTGCCAGCAGTGAAGGAGATTGGGGGCGCAATCAGCCCCAGCATTTT
.,TRBV2,TRBJ2-7,.,CASSSTRGAGVEQYF,TGTGCCAGCAGTTCGACCAGGGGCGCCGGGGTCGAGCAGTACTTC
once,TRBV19,TRBJ2-7,TRBD2,CASRPLAGAYEQYF,TGTGCCAGTCGCCCCCTAGCGGGAGCCTACGAGCAGTACTTC
.,TRBV29-1,TRBJ2-7,TRBD1,CSVFGTGKDEQYF,TGCAGCGTGTTTGGGACAGGGAAGGACGAGCAGTACTTC
few,TRBV19,TRBJ1-5,TRBD1,CASLDRGPFRPQHF,TGTGCCAGTCTCGACAGGGGGCCCTTCCGTCCCCAGCATTTT
.,TRBV5-1,TRBJ2-6,TRBD1,CASSIGQGARGANVLTF,TGCGCCAGCAGCATCGGACAGGGGGCGCGTGGGGCCAACGTCCTGACTTTC
.,TRBV18,TRBJ2-5,.,CASSPRAQETQYF,TGTGCCAGCTCACCACGCGCCCAAGAGACCCAGTACTTC
.,TRBV28,TRBJ2-7,.,CASSFAYGQGQVEQYF,TGTGCCAGCAGTTTTGCGTACGGGCAGGGCCAGGTCGAGCAGTACTTC
.,TRBV3-1/TRBV3-2,TRBJ1-1,.,CASSQGSMNTEAFF,TGTGCCAGCAGCCAAGGGAGTATGAACACTGAAGCTTTCTTT
few,TRBV15,TRBJ1-4,.,CATEGWGGDNEKLFF,TGTGCCACCGAGGGATGGGGAGGGGATAATGAAAAACTGTTTTTT